Listed here are 26 T cell receptor beta chains from one sample, sequenced in a study of CD8+ T cells in alopecia areata. In each case, RNA was isolated and then reverse transcribed into cDNA as the sequencing template. Some clones are missing from TCRdb's copy, which holds only in-frame ones; the method was immunoSEQ multiplex PCR. The sample contains about 130,000 clones, about 49% of which appear only once. The material was CD8+ T cells sorted from blood, obtained at week 0. The receptors derive from a human donor with alopecia areata.

The V and J genes are TRBV29-1 and TRBJ2-3; D may be TRBD1 or TRBD2 (6 bases each). This CDR3 is built from 14 residues. Germline values: CDR1 SQVTM, CDR2 ANQGSEA. Trimming removed 6 bases at V and 2 bases at J, with 15 bases between. Written as DNA, the CDR3 is TGCAGCGTCGCCAAAGGGGGGAACACAGATACGCAGTATTTT. Residues: CSVAKGGNTDTQYF.

This clone was seen a handful of times. The chain links TRBV29-1 to TRBJ2-1, with D perhaps matching TRBD1 (6 bases). CDR3 length: 16 amino acids. Trimming pared 0 bases from V and 3 bases from J, leaving 15 bases between. Germline CDR1 is SQVTM and CDR2 is ANQGSEA. The CDR3 reads CSVEDLEQGSYNEQFF. The CDR3, as DNA: TGCAGCGTTGAAGATCTAGAACAGGGCAGCTACAATGAGCAGTTCTTC.

CDR3 nucleotide sequence: TGTGCCAGCAGCCCAGGGAGAGGCTACGAGCAGTACTTC. Translation gives CASSPGRGYEQYF. The gene calls are TRBV7-9 and TRBJ2-7; perhaps D is TRBD1 or TRBD2 (5 bases each). This CDR3 comprises 13 residues. Germline V gene lookup returns CDR1 SEHNR and CDR2 FQNEAQ (reference sequence). V shed 5 bases and J shed 3 bases, with 11 bases lying between them.

In the case of this clone: At the DNA level, this CDR3 is encoded by other sequences in the same sample as well. The J gene is TRBJ2-1, the V gene TRBV27; perhaps TRBD2 as D (5 bases). The V gene lost 2 bases and the J gene lost 6 bases, with 5 bases spanning the gap. Germline V CDR1 and CDR2: MNHEY, SMNVEV (reference sequence). The CDR3 is made up of 12 amino acids. CDR3 nucleotide sequence: TGTGCCAGCAGTTTAGGAGGCAATGAGCAGTTCTTC. This translates into CASSLGGNEQFF.

This clone has a handful of counts. The V gene is TRBV10-3, the J gene TRBJ2-7; D possibly matches TRBD1 or TRBD2 (5 bases each). The CDR3 loop spans 12 amino acids. V was trimmed by 3 bases and J by 7 bases, leaving 10 bases between them. CDR1 is ENHRY, CDR2 SYGVKD, per germline. CDR3 bases: TGTGCCATCAGTGACACCGAGGGGGAGCAGTACTTC. Translated: CAISDTEGEQYF.

This clone was observed a handful of times. The rearrangement uses TRBV19 and TRBJ1-6, with D possibly matching TRBD1 (5 bases). The CDR3 is 14 amino acids. Trimming left V 5 bases short and J 7 bases short, with 12 bases between. Per the germline V gene, CDR1 is LNHDA and CDR2 is SQIVND (reference sequence). The CDR3 reads CASSARQINSPLHF. CDR3 sequence (DNA): TGTGCCAGTAGTGCCCGACAGATAAATTCACCCCTCCACTTT.

The chain carries TRBV11-2 and TRBJ2-3; the D gene is possibly TRBD2 (5 bases). The V gene lost 2 bases and the J gene lost 0 bases, with 18 bases spanning the gap. This CDR3 has 18 residues. Germline CDR1 reads SGHAT; CDR2 reads FQNNGV. In nucleotides, the CDR3 is TGTGCCAGCAGCTTACCGACCGGGATAACCTCTAGCACAGATACGCAGTATTTT. Its translation is CASSLPTGITSSTDTQYF.

V gene TRBV7-3 combines with J gene TRBJ2-5; 10 bases agree with TRBD1. Trimming took 5 bases from V and 5 from J; bases not matched to a gene: 5. The V gene's germline CDR1 is SGHTA and CDR2 FQGTGA. The CDR3 contains 14 residues. The CDR3 region is CASSLTGGQETQYF. The CDR3 DNA follows: TGTGCCAGCAGCCTGACAGGGGGCCAGGAGACCCAGTACTTC.

In this sample, this clone turned up a few times. The rearrangement joins TRBV2 to TRBJ2-1, with D possibly being TRBD1 or TRBD2 (5 bases each). Per germline, CDR1 SNHLY and CDR2 FYNNEI. This CDR3 spans 14 amino acids. Trimming pared 6 bases from V and 8 bases from J, leaving 17 bases between. The CDR3: CASRGERLFHEQFF. CDR3 DNA: TGTGCCAGCAGGGGGGAACGTCTTTTCCATGAGCAGTTCTTC.

This clone was counted between two and nine times. The chain is built from TRBV2 and TRBJ2-7, with D possibly being TRBD2 (5 bases). V lost 3 bases and J lost 7, with 16 bases in between. The CDR3 contains 14 residues. Germline CDR1 is SNHLY and CDR2 is FYNNEI. Here the CDR3 DNA reads TGTGCCAGCAGTGACACAGAGGGCCGGTGGGAGCAGTACTTC. This codes for CASSDTEGRWEQYF.

The rearrangement uses TRBV4-3 and TRBJ2-5; a possible D gene is TRBD2 (6 bases). This CDR3 has 15 amino acids. Germline CDR1 reads LGHNA; CDR2 reads YSLEER. With 1 base removed from V and 2 bases from J, the gap between germline ends came to 11 bases. The CDR3 sequence: CASSQGLGVQETQYF. Here the CDR3 DNA reads TGCGCCAGCAGCCAAGGACTAGGTGTTCAAGAGACCCAGTACTTC.

The V gene is TRBV7-9, the J gene TRBJ2-7; D may be TRBD1 or TRBD2 (5 bases each). The length of the CDR3 is 14 residues. V was shortened by 4 bases and J by 6 bases, with 16 bases between the two germline ends. From germline, CDR1 is SEHNR and CDR2 FQNEAQ (reference sequence). As DNA, the CDR3 is TGTGCCAGCAGCTCGGGATCAGGGTTGGGCGAGCAGTACTTC. This sequence encodes CASSSGSGLGEQYF.

The chain employs TRBV15 and TRBJ1-2; D unresolved. Germline CDR1 is LNHNV and CDR2 is YYDKDF (reference sequence). The CDR3 is made up of 15 amino acids. Trimming stripped 5 bases from V and 6 bases from J, with 19 bases between. The CDR3 protein is CATSPNWGSIDGYTF. DNA of the CDR3: TGTGCCACCAGCCCCAATTGGGGAAGTATCGATGGCTACACCTTC. Looking up the rest from reference TRBV15 and TRBJ1-2 gives the full variable domain: DAMVIQNPRYQVTQFGKPVTLSCSQTLNHNVMYWYQQKSSQAPKLLFHYYDKDFNNEADTPDNFQSRRPNTSFCFLDIRSPGLGDTAMYLCATSPNWGSIDGYTFGSGTRLTVV.

This sequence joins TRBV29-1 and TRBJ2-2; a weak D match, TRBD2 (5 bases). Germline V lookup: CDR1 SQVTM, CDR2 ANQGSEA. This CDR3 has 13 residues. Trimming pared 8 bases from V and 0 bases from J, leaving 10 bases between. CDR3 in amino acids: CSILDANTGELFF. Here the CDR3 DNA reads TGCAGCATACTAGACGCGAACACCGGGGAGCTGTTTTTT.

This clone was seen a few times. V gene TRBV11-2 combines with J gene TRBJ1-2, with D unresolved. The CDR3 is made up of 14 amino acids. V gave up 5 bases and J gave up 0 bases, with 10 bases separating them. Germline assignment: CDR1 SGHAT and CDR2 FQNNGV. The CDR3 DNA reads TGTGCCAGCAGCGCCGCGGCGGCTAACTATGGCTACACCTTC. It yields the protein CASSAAAANYGYTF.

This chain links TRBV5-4 with TRBJ2-2; 7 positions match TRBD1. The V and J ends lost 2 bases and 1 base, in that order; junction bases with no gene match: 2. Germline CDR1 SGHNT, CDR2 YYREEE (reference sequence). The CDR3 is 15 residues long. CDR3: CASSLTGVNTGELFF. The CDR3 DNA reads TGTGCCAGCAGCTTAACAGGGGTGAACACCGGGGAGCTGTTTTTT.

The chain carries TRBV18 and TRBJ2-7, with 9 bases fitting TRBD1. Germline values: CDR1 KGHSH, CDR2 LQKENI. The CDR3 is made up of 16 amino acids. J lost 3 bases, V lost 4 bases, and 10 bases had no gene match. In DNA form, the CDR3 reads TGTGCCAGCTCACTCGCCCTACCGGGACAGGGCTACGAGCAGTACTTC. This encodes CASSLALPGQGYEQYF.

This chain uses TRBV30 with TRBJ1-1; D gene unclear. CDR1 and CDR2 from the germline V gene are GTSNPN and SVGIG (reference sequence). This CDR3 comprises 12 residues. Trimming removed 2 bases at V and 8 bases at J, with 12 bases between. The DNA for the CDR3 is TGTGCCTGGAGTCTTAAATCGGCCGAAGCTTTCTTT. Protein sequence: CAWSLKSAEAFF. Supplemented by reference TRBV30 and TRBJ1-1, the full variable domain reads SQTIHQWPATLVQPVGSPLSLECTVEGTSNPNLYWYRQAAGRGLQLLFYSVGIGQISSEVPQNLSASRPQDRQFILSSKKLLLSDSGFYLCAWSLKSAEAFFGQGTRLTVV.

The genes are TRBV29-1 and TRBJ2-1; tentatively, D is TRBD2 (5 bases). Germline V gene lookup returns CDR1 SQVTM and CDR2 ANQGSEA. CDR3 length: 16 residues. V shed 1 base and J shed 0 bases, with 13 bases lying between them. The CDR3 loop reads CSVEVSTGSSYNEQFF. The CDR3, as DNA: TGCAGCGTTGAAGTTTCGACGGGGAGCTCCTACAATGAGCAGTTCTTC.

J is TRBJ1-2 and V is TRBV27; D unclear. CDR1 MNHEY and CDR2 SMNVEV come from the germline V gene (reference sequence). CDR3 size: 13 residues. V was clipped by 2 bases and J by 1 base, with 5 bases between them. CDR3 DNA: TGTGCCAGCAGTTTAGTTGGTAACTATGGCTACACCTTC. Translation: CASSLVGNYGYTF.

The CDR3 region is CASSTRYRDGQYF. The CDR3 DNA reads as TGTGCCAGCAGTACCCGCTACAGGGACGGGCAGTACTTC. The chain recombines TRBV27 with TRBJ2-7; tentatively, D is TRBD1 (6 bases). The CDR3 has 13 residues. V lost 5 bases, J lost 9 bases, and 17 bases lay in between. Germline loops: CDR1 MNHEY, CDR2 SMNVEV (reference sequence).

This clone was observed many times. In nucleotides, the CDR3 is TGCGCCAGCAGCCAAGATTGGGGACAGGGGGACTTGGGCACTGAAGCTTTCTTT. Encoded protein: CASSQDWGQGDLGTEAFF. The chain combines TRBV4-3 with TRBJ1-1, with 11 bases aligning to TRBD1. The junction had 10 bases not matched to a gene; V was cut back by 0 bases and J by 4 bases. In germline, CDR1 is LGHNA, CDR2 YSLEER. The CDR3 loop spans 18 amino acids.

V gene TRBV14 combines with J gene TRBJ1-6; a possible D gene is TRBD1 (5 bases). The germline V gene encodes CDR1 SGHDN and CDR2 FVKESK. The CDR3 totals 16 residues. V dropped 1 base and J dropped 7 bases, with 14 bases sitting between them. Here the CDR3 reads CASSQAGDLGNSPLHF. The CDR3 DNA reads as TGTGCCAGCAGCCAAGCCGGGGACCTAGGGAATTCACCCCTCCACTTT.

V usage is TRBV6-5 and J usage is TRBJ2-7; D is ambiguous. The CDR3 extends over 15 amino acids. With 0 bases removed from V and 0 bases from J, the gap between germline ends came to 9 bases. The germline gives CDR1 MNHEY, CDR2 SVGAGI. The CDR3 protein is CASSYSSVGSYEQYF. In DNA, the CDR3 is TGTGCCAGCAGTTACTCTTCTGTGGGCTCCTACGAGCAGTACTTC.

The V call is TRBV29-1, the J call TRBJ1-2; 7 positions agree with TRBD1. The CDR3 sequence is 15 residues long. CDR1 is SQVTM, CDR2 ANQGSEA, per germline. V lost 3 bases and J lost 5; bases outside the gene matches: 12. CDR3 in amino acids: CSVEKRTGLIYGYTF. The CDR3 coding sequence is TGCAGCGTTGAGAAGAGGACAGGTCTAATATATGGCTACACCTTC.

The chain couples TRBV29-1 to TRBJ1-2, with TRBD1 as a possible D gene (6 bases). The CDR3 length is 12 residues. CDR1 and CDR2 (germline): SQVTM, ANQGSEA. Trimming took 7 bases from V and 2 from J, leaving 11 bases between them. CDR3 sequence reads: CSGTEQNYGYTF. The DNA for the CDR3 is TGCAGCGGGACAGAGCAAAACTATGGCTACACCTTC.